The clone carrying this T cell receptor beta chain was recorded a few times. This sample is drawn from a study of early T cells in non-severe SARS-CoV-2 infection. TCRdb redid the calling of the 5' RACE reads with MiXCR, one entry per CDR3 protein. This table has about 49,000 distinct CDR3 sequences, 4% to 5% appearing once. The sequence derives from an adult who was a healthcare worker with PCR-confirmed SARS-CoV-2 infection or an uninfected control (not recorded which). The sample taken for sequencing was whole blood.

CDR3 DNA: TGTGCCAGCAGCCCCGCCCATCCCTACAATGAGCAGTTCTTC. Its protein product is CASSPAHPYNEQFF. The chain is built from TRBV12-3 or TRBV12-4 and TRBJ2-1; no clear D. The CDR3 loop spans 14 amino acids. The V end lost 6 bases, the J end lost 2 bases, and 11 bases lay between the germline ends.